This is a list of T cell receptor beta chains from one sample in a study of T cells in Graves' hyperthyroidism and ophthalmopathy. TCRdb re-derived calls from the multiplex PCR reads in MiXCR, one entry per CDR3 protein. The top ten hold around 30% of the sample, which has around 760,000 distinct CDR3 sequences, around 40% seen once. What was sequenced was blood. Receptors originate from a woman aged 40-49 years with Graves' hyperthyroidism. Each CDR3 is given with its conserved first and last residue. D genes are given only for firm matches. The size of a clone is reported for some rows only, either as once, few or many, or as a class for expanded clones.

>TRBJ1-5|TRBV4-1|-|-
TGCGCCAGCAGCCAAGGGCCCTTTGGTGCTCAGCCCCAGCATTTT
CASSQGPFGAQPQHF
>TRBJ1-2|TRBV6-1|few|-
TGTGCCAGCAGTGAGACGAGGGCCGTTAGCCCTAACTATGGCTACACCTTC
CASSETRAVSPNYGYTF
>TRBJ2-7|TRBV9|many|-
TGTGCCAGCAGCTCCCGTCCCAGGGGGGAGGACGAGCAGTACTTC
CASSSRPRGEDEQYF
>TRBJ2-7|TRBV29-1|many|-
TGCAGCGTTGGAGGGGACGTCTACGAGCAGTACTTC
CSVGGDVYEQYF
>TRBJ1-1|TRBV7-2|many|-
TGTGCCAGCAGCACCCATAGAGCAGCTGAAGCTTTCTTT
CASSTHRAAEAFF
>TRBJ2-7|TRBV20-1|-|-
TGCAGTGCTAGACGGGGTCAGGCGGGTTCCTACGAGCAGTACTTC
CSARRGQAGSYEQYF
>TRBJ2-3|TRBV7-3|-|-
TGTGCCAGCAGCCCCGGGACAGCGGGAGATACGCAGTATTTT
CASSPGTAGDTQYF
>TRBJ1-6|TRBV2|-|TRBD1
TGTGCCAGCAGTGGGACAGGGGAGAATAATTCACCCCTCCACTTT
CASSGTGENNSPLHF
>TRBJ2-5|TRBV28|few|-
TGTGCCAGCAGTCCTTTGCGGACCCAGTACTTC
CASSPLRTQYF
>TRBJ2-2|TRBV12-3/TRBV12-4|-|TRBD1
TGTGCCAGCAATCTAGGACAGGCCGGGGAGCTGTTTTTT
CASNLGQAGELFF
>TRBJ1-4|TRBV4-3|-|-
TGCGCCAGCAGCCCCAATGGGGGGGCTTGGGAAAAACTGTTTTTT
CASSPNGGAWEKLFF
>TRBJ1-6|TRBV7-9|many|TRBD1
TGTGCCAGCGGCTCGGACAGGGCTAATTCACCCCTCCACTTT
CASGSDRANSPLHF
>TRBJ1-1|TRBV3-1|-|-
TGTGCCAGCAGCCCAAGGGAGGTCAGGACTGAAGCTTTCTTT
CASSPREVRTEAFF
>TRBJ1-1|TRBV5-5|-|TRBD1
TGTGCCAGCAGCTTGGCTGGGACAGGAGCTATGAACACTGAAGCTTTCTTT
CASSLAGTGAMNTEAFF
>TRBJ1-1|TRBV9|many|-
TGTGCCAGCAGCGTAGAGGTAGGCACTGAAGCTTTCTTT
CASSVEVGTEAFF
>TRBJ1-1|TRBV29-1|few|TRBD1
TGCAGCGTGGATTCCGGGACAGGGGGCGGCGAAGCTTTCTTT
CSVDSGTGGGEAFF
>TRBJ1-1|TRBV7-6|few|-
TGTGCCAGCAGGTCGGGCTCGGGAAAACCGGGGAACACTGAAGCTTTCTTT
CASRSGSGKPGNTEAFF
>TRBJ1-1|TRBV5-1|once|TRBD1
TGCGCCAGCAGCCCGGGACAGAGAAACACTGGAGCTTTCTTT
CASSPGQRNTGAFF
>TRBJ1-1|TRBV9|-|-
TGTGCCAGCAGCGAGGGCCTCATGGCGCGCGCTGAAGCTTTCTTT
CASSEGLMARAEAFF
>TRBJ1-2|TRBV6-5|few|-
TGTGCCAGCAGTTACTCGAAGACGTCCGGCTACACCTTC
CASSYSKTSGYTF
>TRBJ2-2|TRBV12-3/TRBV12-4|few|-
TGTGCCAGCAGTCGACTAGGAAACGGGGAGCTGTTTTTT
CASSRLGNGELFF
>TRBJ1-5|TRBV29-1|many|-
TGCAGCGTTGGAACGCTTAGCAATCAGCCCCAGCATTTT
CSVGTLSNQPQHF
>TRBJ2-6|TRBV9|-|-
TGTGCCAGCAGCGCTAAACACGGATCGGGGGCCAACGTCCTGACTTTC
CASSAKHGSGANVLTF
>TRBJ1-2|TRBV5-1|few|-
TGCGCCAGCAGCTTGAGTCTGGACTATGGCTACACCTTC
CASSLSLDYGYTF
>TRBJ2-7|TRBV29-1|-|-
TGCAGCGTCGGATCCGGGGGTACCTTCTACGAGCAGTACTTC
CSVGSGGTFYEQYF
>TRBJ1-3|TRBV6-5|-|-
TGTGCCAGCAGTTATCATCTAGGCACTCATTCTGGAAACACCATATATTTT
CASSYHLGTHSGNTIYF
>TRBJ2-5|TRBV4-1|-|-
TGCGCCAGCAGCCAAGTATATATGAGGGGGGAGACCCAGCACTTC
CASSQVYMRGETQHF
>TRBJ1-6|TRBV3-1|-|-
TGTGCCAGCAGTAGCGTGAAAAGTGGAAATTCACCCCTCCACTTT
CASSSVKSGNSPLHF
>TRBJ2-5|TRBV18|-|-
TGTGCCAGCTCACCGGGGGATCTAGAGACCCAGTACTTC
CASSPGDLETQYF
>TRBJ1-1|TRBV7-9|many|-
TGTGCCAGCAGCTTAGGGGACAAAGCTTTCTTT
CASSLGDKAFF
>TRBJ1-2|TRBV6-6|many|-
TGTGCCAGCAGTTCGGACGCACTGGACGGCTACACCTTC
CASSSDALDGYTF
>TRBJ1-1|TRBV5-1|-|TRBD1
TGCGCCAGCAGCCCGCCGGGACAGGGTTTCAGGGTGGAAGCTTTCTTT
CASSPPGQGFRVEAFF
>TRBJ1-1|TRBV13|many|-
TGTGCCAGCAGCTTATACCCGGGAGGAGCTTTCTTT
CASSLYPGGAFF
>TRBJ1-2|TRBV7-2|-|TRBD1
TGTGCCAGCAGCCTAAACAGGGGCCAAGCGTCGGACACCTTC
CASSLNRGQASDTF